Listed here is a single T cell receptor beta chain. TCR alpha and TCR beta cDNA libraries carrying sample barcodes and UMIs came from 5'RACE with constant-segment primers. TCRdb independently ran MiXCR on the 5' RACE reads; one entry per CDR3 protein. The sample has some 86,000 distinct CDR3 sequences; 25% are singletons. The data derive from a study of T-cell memory formation after mild COVID-19. Sequencing input: PBMCs or a T cell subset sorted from them (not recorded which). This TCR was sampled from a man aged 18 to 35 who had mild COVID-19 (a few samples of this study predate the infection). Cell type and time point are not known.

The CDR3 DNA sequence: TGTGCCAGCAGCAGAGGGGTAGGCACAGATACGCAGTATTTT. Its translation is CASSRGVGTDTQYF. The V and J genes are TRBV7-6 and TRBJ2-3; D tentatively fits TRBD1 or TRBD2 (5 bases each). The CDR3 contains 14 residues. Deletions cut 5 bases from V and 1 base from J, with 10 bases between. Germline V gives CDR1 SGHVS, CDR2 FNYEAQ.